Shown below are 25 T cell receptor beta chains from a single sample sequenced in a study of T-cell memory formation after mild COVID-19. TCRdb used MiXCR to reprocess the 5' RACE reads, holding one entry per CDR3 protein. This sample has 250,000 to 350,000 distinct CDR3 sequences, with roughly 15% found just once. Sequenced: PBMCs or a T cell subset sorted from them (not recorded which). These receptors were collected from a man in his late teens or twenties who had mild COVID-19 (a few samples of this study predate the infection). Cell type and time point are not known.

The CDR3 loop reads CASGPQGANTGELFF. The CDR3 nucleotides are TGTGCCAGCGGACCACAGGGCGCGAACACCGGGGAGCTGTTTTTT. The genes are TRBV7-3 and TRBJ2-2, with a weak D call TRBD1 (6 bases). Germline CDR1 SGHTA, CDR2 FQGTGA. The V end lost 8 bases, the J end lost 0 bases, and 13 bases lay between the germline ends. The CDR3 consists of 15 residues.

V gene TRBV7-2 combines with J gene TRBJ2-5; 9 nucleotides align to TRBD2. The V gene end was trimmed by 4 bases and the J gene end by 1 base; junction bases not matched to a gene: 4. CDR1 is SGHTA, CDR2 FQGNSA, per germline. This CDR3 is 15 amino acids long. CDR3 amino acids: CASSSRGGIQETQYF. The CDR3 region has the DNA TGTGCCAGCAGCTCGCGGGGGGGCATCCAAGAGACCCAGTACTTC.

The chain employs TRBV5-5 and TRBJ2-2, with D possibly being TRBD1 (5 bases). There are 16 residues in the CDR3. Trimming left V 2 bases short and J 0 bases short, with 11 bases between. Germline CDR1 reads SGHKS; CDR2 reads YYEKEE (reference sequence). CDR3 loop: CASSFRRQSNTGELFF. DNA of the CDR3: TGTGCCAGCAGCTTCAGGAGACAGTCGAACACCGGGGAGCTGTTTTTT.

The chain uses TRBV5-1 and TRBJ1-1, with 10 positions matching TRBD1. The germline CDR1 and CDR2 sequences are SGHRS and YFSETQ. The CDR3 spans 17 residues. V was pared by 1 base and J by 3 bases, with 9 bases of the junction left unmatched. The CDR3 bases are TGCGCCAGCAGCTTGACTGGACAGGGGGATCTTGACACTGAAGCTTTCTTT. This sequence encodes CASSLTGQGDLDTEAFF.

This clonotype was recorded many times. The CDR3 region is CASSPDGRFYEQYF. As DNA, the CDR3 is TGTGCCAGCAGCCCGGACGGAAGGTTTTACGAGCAGTACTTC. This chain joins TRBV7-7 and TRBJ2-7; no clear D gene. Trimming took off 5 bases at V and 4 bases at J, with 15 bases between the two ends. The CDR3 loop spans 14 amino acids. CDR1 and CDR2 (germline): SSHAT, FNYEAQ (reference sequence).

V is TRBV4-1 and J is TRBJ1-2; D unclear. V gave up 2 bases and J gave up 0 bases, with 13 bases separating them. This CDR3 is built from 16 residues. Germline V gives CDR1 MGHRA, CDR2 YSYEKL. Here the CDR3 reads CASSQKAEKPNYGYTF. In DNA, the CDR3 is TGCGCCAGCAGCCAAAAGGCAGAGAAGCCTAACTATGGCTACACCTTC.

V is TRBV4-1 and J is TRBJ1-5; the D is unclear. The CDR3 runs 16 residues. The V end was cut by 0 bases, the J end by 5 bases, with 14 bases between. CDR1 is MGHRA, CDR2 YSYEKL, per germline. CDR3 protein: CASSQDVGNLDQPQHF. CDR3 nucleotides: TGCGCCAGCAGCCAAGATGTCGGAAATTTAGATCAGCCCCAGCATTTT.

This clonotype was seen a few times. The chain employs TRBV7-2 and TRBJ2-1, with D maybe TRBD1 (5 bases). This CDR3 spans 16 amino acids. CDR1 is SGHTA and CDR2 is FQGNSA in the germline V gene. The ends were cut back, 2 bases at V and 5 bases at J, with 16 bases in the middle. CDR3 sequence (DNA): TGTGCCAGCAGCTTATGGGCCGGGCAGGGAAACAATGAGCAGTTCTTC. Protein: CASSLWAGQGNNEQFF.

The rearrangement uses TRBV6-1 and TRBJ2-7, with D maybe TRBD1 (6 bases). Trimming removed 10 bases at V and 0 bases at J, with 16 bases between. This CDR3 comprises 14 residues. The germline gives CDR1 MNHNS, CDR2 SASEGT. Here the CDR3 reads CATLLGGASYEQYF. The CDR3 DNA reads as TGTGCCACCTTACTTGGGGGCGCCTCCTACGAGCAGTACTTC.

This clonotype was picked up a small number of times. V gene TRBV7-9 combines with J gene TRBJ1-5, with D maybe TRBD1 (5 bases). V was trimmed by 6 bases and J by 1 base, leaving 10 bases between them. CDR3 length: 14 amino acids. Germline lookup yields CDR1 SEHNR and CDR2 FQNEAQ (reference sequence). CDR3 sequence (DNA): TGTGCCAGCAGAGACAGCCAGAGCAATCAGCCCCAGCATTTT. Protein sequence: CASRDSQSNQPQHF.

This clonotype was observed a handful of times. This chain connects TRBV6-5 to TRBJ2-5; 7 nucleotides line up with TRBD2. The CDR3 consists of 17 residues. Germline lookup yields CDR1 MNHEY and CDR2 SVGAGI. V lost 3 bases, J lost 1 base, and 11 bases stayed unmatched. The CDR3 protein is CASSYTVSGGPQETQYF. The CDR3 DNA follows: TGTGCCAGCAGTTATACGGTGTCGGGGGGACCCCAAGAGACCCAGTACTTC.

The chain employs TRBV3-1 and TRBJ1-4; D ambiguous. Trimming took 4 bases from V and 6 from J, leaving 9 bases between them. The CDR3 contains 13 residues. From germline, CDR1 is LGHDT and CDR2 YNNKEL (reference sequence). This CDR3 is CASSRGGYEKLFF. The CDR3 DNA reads TGTGCCAGCAGCCGCGGAGGCTATGAAAAACTGTTTTTT.

V usage is TRBV6-2 or TRBV6-3 and J usage is TRBJ2-3; unclear D gene. Deletions cut 8 bases from V and 3 bases from J, with 18 bases between. This CDR3 comprises 15 residues. CDR1 is MNHEY and CDR2 is SVGEGT in the germline V gene. In DNA form, the CDR3 reads TGTGCCAGCCGCCACCGTTTGAGTTTGACAGATACGCAGTATTTT. Its protein is CASRHRLSLTDTQYF.

The gene calls are TRBV20-1 and TRBJ2-7, with 7 bases that match TRBD1. The J segment lost 2 bases and the V segment lost 4 bases, leaving 5 bases of the junction unmatched. From germline, CDR1 is DFQATT and CDR2 SNEGSKA (reference sequence). This CDR3 comprises 13 residues. CDR3 sequence: CSAKTGITYEQYV. The CDR3 nucleotides are TGCAGTGCTAAGACAGGGATTACCTACGAGCAGTACGTC.

The chain recombines TRBV24-1 with TRBJ2-6; weak D call: TRBD1 (5 bases). There are 13 residues in the CDR3. CDR1 is KGHDR, CDR2 SFDVKD, per germline. The V end was cut by 4 bases, the J end by 8 bases, with 8 bases between. CDR3 nucleotides: TGTGCCACCAGTGAACCAGGGACCAACGTCCTGACTTTC. Translating it yields CATSEPGTNVLTF.

The rearrangement links TRBV6-1 to TRBJ1-5; tentatively, D is TRBD1 (6 bases). CDR3 length equals 14 residues. Germline V CDR1 and CDR2: MNHNS, SASEGT. V was trimmed by 8 bases and J by 0 bases, leaving 11 bases between them. The CDR3 protein is CASQTGNSNQPQHF. In DNA form, the CDR3 reads TGTGCCAGCCAGACAGGAAATAGCAATCAGCCCCAGCATTTT.

This chain links TRBV2 with TRBJ1-5; D not certain. CDR3 length: 15 amino acids. The V and J ends lost 5 bases and 0 bases respectively, with 11 bases between them. Germline lookup yields CDR1 SNHLY and CDR2 FYNNEI. The CDR3 nucleotides are TGTGCCAGCAGTTTTCCGATGGATAGCAATCAGCCCCAGCATTTT. Translation gives CASSFPMDSNQPQHF.

This clonotype has at least ten counts. The rearrangement links TRBV12-3 or TRBV12-4 to TRBJ2-1, with D perhaps TRBD1 (6 bases). The V end was cut by 6 bases, the J end by 3 bases, with 21 bases between. This CDR3 has 17 residues. The DNA of the CDR3 is TGTGCCAGCAGCGAAAAGGTGGGGGCTAACCTCTACAATGAGCAGTTCTTC. This sequence encodes CASSEKVGANLYNEQFF.

This clonotype was recorded a few times. The gene calls are TRBV14 and TRBJ2-7; unclear D gene. Trimming cost V 0 bases and J 2 bases, with 11 bases left between them. CDR1 SGHDN and CDR2 FVKESK come from the germline V gene. The CDR3 has 15 residues. The CDR3 nucleotides are TGTGCCAGCAGCCAAGAACCCCTCGGGCCCTACGAGCAGTACGTC. It is translated as CASSQEPLGPYEQYV.

This clonotype has a handful of counts. DNA of the CDR3: TGTGCCACCGGGACAGGGATCTCCTACGAGCAGTACGTC. Its translation is CATGTGISYEQYV. V and J are TRBV6-6 and TRBJ2-7; 9 bases agree with TRBD1. This CDR3 is built from 13 residues. J lost 0 bases, V lost 10 bases, and 4 bases had no gene match. Germline CDR1 reads MNHNY; CDR2 reads SVGAGI (reference sequence).

This clonotype appeared many times. This chain joins TRBV5-1 and TRBJ1-5, with D unclear. V lost 3 bases and J 9 bases, leaving 25 bases between the germline ends. The CDR3 has 17 residues. CDR1 SGHRS and CDR2 YFSETQ come from the germline V gene. For the CDR3, the DNA is TGCGCCAGCAGCTACGTTCTGTCCGTCCCTCCTAGACGGCCCCAGCATTTT. It encodes CASSYVLSVPPRRPQHF. The full variable domain, rest sourced from reference TRBV5-1 and TRBJ1-5, is KAGVTQTPRYLIKTRGQQVTLSCSPISGHRSVSWYQQTPGQGLQFLFEYFSETQRNKGNFPGRFSGRQFSNSRSEMNVSTLELGDSALYLCASSYVLSVPPRRPQHFGDGTRLSIL.

This chain connects TRBV29-1 to TRBJ2-3; TRBD1 aligns across 9 bases. J was trimmed by 1 base and V by 6 bases; bases with no gene match: 5. The CDR3 extends over 14 amino acids. Germline V gene data show CDR1 as SQVTM and CDR2 as ANQGSEA. In DNA, the CDR3 is TGCAGCGTCGCCGGGACAGGGCGCACAGATACGCAGTATTTT. This sequence encodes CSVAGTGRTDTQYF.

The chain has TRBV28 and TRBJ1-5; D remains unclear. Germline CDR1 MDHEN, CDR2 SYDVKM. V was clipped by 5 bases and J by 5 bases, with 7 bases between them. The CDR3 contains 12 residues. The CDR3 DNA sequence: TGTGCCAGCAGTCTCTTATATCAGCCCCAGCATTTT. Translation gives CASSLLYQPQHF.

The chain is built from TRBV12-3 or TRBV12-4 and TRBJ2-1; 8 nucleotides align to TRBD1. CDR3 size: 15 residues. V was pared by 4 bases and J by 7 bases, with 9 bases of the junction left unmatched. In DNA, the CDR3 is TGTGCCAGCAGTTACATCAGGGGGCTTTTAAATGAGCAGTTCTTC. This codes for CASSYIRGLLNEQFF.

This rearrangement joins TRBV29-1 to TRBJ1-2; 7 nucleotides align to TRBD1. The CDR3 has 11 amino acids. The ends lost 5 bases at V and 8 bases at J; junction bases unmatched: 5. Germline V gene sequence: CDR1 SQVTM, CDR2 ANQGSEA. This CDR3 reads CSVQGGAGYTF. The CDR3 bases are TGCAGCGTTCAAGGGGGCGCAGGCTACACCTTC. Variable domain in full (rest from reference TRBV29-1 and TRBJ1-2): SAVISQKPSRDICQRGTSLTIQCQVDSQVTMMFWYRQQPGQSLTLIATANQGSEATYESGFVIDKFPISRPNLTFSTLTVSNMSPEDSSIYLCSVQGGAGYTFGSGTRLTVV.